Below, one TCR beta chain is given with its context. This sample was taken from a study of blood T cell repertoires in COVID-19. The overall study: The origin of the acute and convalescent COVID-19 samples was the United States, Italy and Spain.

How the authors handled the data: Nucleated cell number was recorded as an estimate derived from reference gene primer amplification. Only in-frame clones appear in the TCRdb table, and some are missing; sequencing was by immunoSEQ multiplex PCR. V, J and clone size were drawn from that table, and D and trimming were deduced from the DNA. The repertoire has approximately 16,000 clones, roughly nine tenths of them found once; the top ten carry 10%. The CDR3 has 16 amino acids. Trimming cost V 3 bases and J 6 bases; bases outside gene matches: 7. The V gene's germline CDR1 is MGHRA and CDR2 YSYEKL. Sequenced: peripheral blood. The chain combines TRBV4-1 with TRBJ2-3; TRBD1 aligns across 12 bases. The TCR sequence derives from a man older than 75 with acute or convalescent COVID-19. CDR3 coding DNA: TGCGCCAGCAGCCAGCCGGGACAGGGGGCGAGGGATACGCAGTATTTT. Protein sequence: CASSQPGQGARDTQYF.